A single sample gave rise to the 21 T cell receptor beta chains below, sequenced in a study of T cells in Graves' hyperthyroidism and ophthalmopathy. The TCR beta CDR3 regions underwent amplification using RNA transcripts as the source. Initially, a first-round RT-PCR of the TCR CDR3 employed the HTBI primer set. TCRdb reprocessed the multiplex PCR reads with MiXCR, giving one entry per CDR3 protein. The sample comprises around 610,000 distinct CDR3 sequences, roughly 15% of which are singletons, and approximately 4.3% rests with the top ten. The source material was blood. Receptor source: a woman in her thirties or forties with Graves' ophthalmopathy.

This clonotype has more than one count but fewer than ten. This chain uses TRBV6-1 with TRBJ1-5; D unclear. Between the trimmed V and J ends, which lost 10 bases and 4 bases, there was a span of 26 bases. The CDR3 totals 17 residues. Germline V gives CDR1 MNHNS, CDR2 SASEGT. Here the CDR3 DNA reads TGTGCCAACCGATTACCCCGGGTACCCGAGGAAAATCAGCCCCAGCATTTT. Translation gives CANRLPRVPEENQPQHF.

The CDR3 reads CATRTTASGRANTGELFF. CDR3 nucleotides: TGTGCCACCAGAACGACCGCTAGCGGGAGGGCGAACACCGGGGAGCTGTTTTTT. The rearrangement joins TRBV6-2 or TRBV6-3 to TRBJ2-2; 12 bases line up with TRBD2. J gave up 0 bases and V 10 bases, and 12 bases lay outside the gene matches. Germline V CDR1 and CDR2: MNHEY, SVGEGT. This CDR3 contains 18 residues.

This clonotype was seen many times. The chain employs TRBV7-2 and TRBJ2-7, with D hard to call. V lost 1 base, J lost 2 bases, and 9 bases lay in between. Germline assignment: CDR1 SGHTA and CDR2 FQGNSA. CDR3 length: 14 amino acids. The CDR3 loop reads CASSLGGLTYEQYF. CDR3 DNA: TGTGCCAGCAGCTTAGGTGGGCTTACCTACGAGCAGTACTTC.

CDR3 in DNA: TGTGCCAGCAGTTACTCCGACGGGGTAAACTATGGCTACACCTTC. Its protein is CASSYSDGVNYGYTF. This chain uses TRBV6-5 with TRBJ1-2; D gene uncertain. V dropped 0 bases and J dropped 2 bases, with 10 bases sitting between them. This CDR3 is built from 15 residues. CDR1 and CDR2 (germline): MNHEY, SVGAGI.

This clonotype was recorded at least ten times. The chain uses TRBV7-9 and TRBJ1-1; tentatively, D is TRBD1 (6 bases). The V gene lost 4 bases and the J gene lost 0 bases, with 12 bases spanning the gap. This CDR3 spans 15 amino acids. CDR1 is SEHNR, CDR2 FQNEAQ, per germline (reference sequence). DNA of the CDR3: TGTGCCAGCAGCTCGAACAGGGACTTGAACACTGAAGCTTTCTTT. This codes for CASSSNRDLNTEAFF.

V is TRBV10-3 and J is TRBJ1-1, with 8 bases fitting TRBD1. Germline values: CDR1 ENHRY, CDR2 SYGVKD. V was pared by 4 bases and J by 5 bases, with 9 bases of the junction left unmatched. This CDR3 is 15 amino acids long. This CDR3 reads CAISANRGVRTEAFF. DNA for the CDR3: TGTGCCATCAGTGCCAACAGGGGGGTGAGGACTGAAGCTTTCTTT.

The chain employs TRBV28 and TRBJ2-7, with 9 nucleotides matching TRBD1. V dropped 7 bases and J dropped 4; count of bases not matched to a gene: 8. The CDR3 contains 14 residues. Germline CDR1 is MDHEN and CDR2 is SYDVKM. This chain's CDR3 is CASTHDRGLYEQYF. The CDR3 DNA sequence: TGTGCCAGCACTCATGACAGGGGGTTATACGAGCAGTACTTC.

A few counts support this clonotype. In nucleotides, the CDR3 is TGTGCCAGCAGTTTATCGACAGGTATCGACGAGCAGTACTTC. This sequence encodes CASSLSTGIDEQYF. V is TRBV27 and J is TRBJ2-7, with D perhaps TRBD1 (6 bases). V dropped 0 bases and J dropped 5 bases, with 11 bases sitting between them. The length of the CDR3 is 14 residues. Germline loops: CDR1 MNHEY, CDR2 SMNVEV (reference sequence).

This clonotype was found many times. V usage is TRBV5-1 and J usage is TRBJ2-7; 10 positions agree with TRBD2. The V segment lost 6 bases and the J segment 5 bases; nucleotides outside the gene matches: 8. CDR1 is SGHRS, CDR2 YFSETQ, per germline. The CDR3 consists of 14 residues. CDR3 protein: CASKSAGGPNEQYF. For the CDR3, the DNA is TGCGCCAGCAAATCAGCGGGAGGGCCCAACGAGCAGTACTTC.

This clonotype was recorded at least ten times. The chain links TRBV6-5 to TRBJ1-2; D unclear. CDR3 length: 13 amino acids. Deletions cut 3 bases from V and 2 bases from J, with 7 bases between. Germline CDR1 is MNHEY and CDR2 is SVGAGI. The CDR3 coding sequence is TGTGCCAGCAGTTATGAACAGAACTATGGCTACACCTTC. This codes for CASSYEQNYGYTF.

V usage is TRBV6-1 and J usage is TRBJ1-5; 7 nucleotides agree with TRBD1. The CDR3 totals 14 residues. The junction had 5 bases not matched to a gene; V was cut back by 6 bases and J by 3 bases. The V gene's germline CDR1 is MNHNS and CDR2 SASEGT. CDR3 loop: CASRVTGINQPQHF. The CDR3 DNA reads TGTGCCAGCAGAGTGACAGGGATCAATCAGCCCCAGCATTTT.

This chain links TRBV28 with TRBJ1-1, with TRBD1 matching over 8 bases. Germline V CDR1 and CDR2: MDHEN, SYDVKM. The CDR3 runs 21 residues. V trimming: 4 bases; J trimming: 0 bases; junction bases outside the gene matches: 22. The CDR3 DNA follows: TGTGCCAGCAGTTACCCCCGGGAGACAGGGGATATGTTGTATCTGAACACTGAAGCTTTCTTT. This encodes CASSYPRETGDMLYLNTEAFF. The full variable domain, its missing parts supplied by reference TRBV28 and TRBJ1-1, is DVKVTQSSRYLVKRTGEKVFLECVQDMDHENMFWYRQDPGLGLRLIYFSYDVKMKEKGDIPEGYSVSREKKERFSLILESASTNQTSMYLCASSYPRETGDMLYLNTEAFFGQGTRLTVV.

This clonotype has ten or more counts. One junction end disagrees with the germline gene, perhaps due to a read error. CDR3 DNA: TGTGCCTGCAGGCTGGAAGAGACCCAGTACTTC. Translating gives CACRLEETQYF. This chain joins TRBV7-8 and TRBJ2-5; no reliable D call. The CDR3 has 11 amino acids. Germline V gene lookup returns CDR1 SGHVS and CDR2 FQNEAQ. The complete variable domain, with remaining parts taken from reference TRBV7-8 and TRBJ2-5, reads GAGVSQSPRYKVAKRGQDVALRCDPISGHVSLFWYQQALGQGPEFLTYFQNEAQLDKSGLPSDRFFAERPEGSVSTLKIQRTQQEDSAVYLCACRLEETQYFGPGTRLLVL.

This clonotype appeared many times. This chain uses TRBV9 with TRBJ1-2; TRBD1 is a possible D gene (5 bases). CDR1 is SGDLS, CDR2 YYNGEE, per germline. Deletions cut 0 bases from V and 3 bases from J, with 9 bases between. The CDR3 is 14 residues long. CDR3 bases: TGTGCCAGCAGCGTAGGACGGGGGGACTATGGCTACACCTTC. It yields the protein CASSVGRGDYGYTF.

Regarding this clonotype: An end of the junction differs from the germline gene, which may be a read error. The CDR3 here is CASSPGPRQITF. The CDR3 DNA is TGTGCCAGCAGCCCAGGTCCCCGCCAGATTACTTTC. The chain employs TRBV7-2 and TRBJ1-2; D unclear. Germline V gives CDR1 SGHTA, CDR2 FQGNSA. CDR3 length: 12 amino acids.

This clonotype showed up just once. The chain has TRBV7-9 and TRBJ2-7; tentatively, D is TRBD1 (6 bases). This CDR3 is built from 14 residues. Between the trimmed V and J ends, which lost 5 bases and 2 bases, there was a span of 13 bases. CDR1 and CDR2 (germline): SEHNR, FQNEAQ (reference sequence). The CDR3 DNA is TGTGCCAGCAGCACCCGGACAGACCCCTACGAGCAGTACTTC. Translation gives CASSTRTDPYEQYF.

The gene calls are TRBV2 and TRBJ2-7, with 14 positions matching TRBD2. The CDR3 totals 16 residues. Germline V gene data show CDR1 as SNHLY and CDR2 as FYNNEI. The V and J ends lost 6 bases and 7 bases, in that order; junction bases with no gene match: 11. CDR3 region: CASRPVPGLAGVEQYF. The CDR3 nucleotides read TGTGCCAGCAGACCCGTTCCGGGACTAGCGGGAGTGGAGCAGTACTTC.

This clonotype was seen at least ten times. The chain carries TRBV20-1 and TRBJ2-2, with TRBD2 as a possible D gene (6 bases). The CDR3 is made up of 15 amino acids. V was clipped by 3 bases and J by 1 base, with 12 bases between them. The V gene's germline CDR1 is DFQATT and CDR2 SNEGSKA (reference sequence). The CDR3 bases are TGCAGTGCTAGTGGCGCGGGAATGAACACCGGGGAGCTGTTTTTT. As protein: CSASGAGMNTGELFF.

The genes are TRBV30 and TRBJ2-2; D perhaps matches TRBD2 (6 bases). The CDR3 runs 13 residues. Between the trimmed V and J ends, which lost 2 bases and 6 bases, there was a span of 10 bases. Germline V gene data show CDR1 as GTSNPN and CDR2 as SVGIG (reference sequence). CDR3 nucleotides: TGTGCCTGGAGTCCCACGGGAGCCGGGGAGCTGTTTTTT. This sequence encodes CAWSPTGAGELFF.

In this sample, this clonotype turned up many times. The chain is built from TRBV29-1 and TRBJ2-2, with 11 bases that match TRBD2. CDR3 length equals 14 residues. Germline V gene sequence: CDR1 SQVTM, CDR2 ANQGSEA. V was clipped by 6 bases and J by 6 bases; unmatched bases: 6. CDR3 DNA: TGCAGCGTAGCAATAGCGGGAGGGCCCGGGGAGCTGTTTTTT. Its protein is CSVAIAGGPGELFF.

In this sample, this clonotype turned up many times. This chain connects TRBV30 to TRBJ1-1; D is uncertain. Trimming removed 1 base from V and 8 bases from J, with 11 bases in between. Germline V lookup: CDR1 GTSNPN, CDR2 SVGIG (reference sequence). The CDR3 has 12 residues. The CDR3 loop is CAWSAGGGEAFF. CDR3 sequence (DNA): TGTGCCTGGAGTGCTGGAGGAGGGGAAGCTTTCTTT.